These T cell receptor beta chains were read from a single sample in a study of T-cell reconstitution after alpha-beta-depleted transplantation in children. One entry per CDR3 protein results from TCRdb running MiXCR on the PCR reads. The sample holds 780,000 or so distinct CDR3 sequences, roughly 15% seen once. Sequences were derived from PBMCs, mostly from graft donor cells, sampled 360 days after TCRalphabeta/CD19-depleted stem cell transplant. All receptors derive from a male patient younger than 18 who had a stem cell transplant for acute lymphoblastic leukemia, so the T cells may come from the graft donor. The CDR3 runs from the conserved cysteine through the conserved F or W. The D gene is left open where the match is weak. A row's size may be missing; if present it is once, few, many or a size class.

j_gene	v_gene	abundance	d_gene	CDR3aa	CDR3nt
TRBJ2-1	TRBV7-8	-	-	CASSLPRLSSYNEQFF	TGTGCCAGCAGCTTACCAAGGCTCAGCTCCTACAATGAGCAGTTCTTC
TRBJ1-2	TRBV15	few	-	CATSRESGDGYTF	TGTGCCACCAGCAGAGAATCAGGGGATGGCTACACCTTC
TRBJ1-4	TRBV4-3	-	TRBD1	CASSQGPPPQGFYNEKLFF	TGCGCCAGCAGCCAAGGCCCCCCCCCACAGGGGTTCTATAATGAAAAACTGTTTTTT
TRBJ2-7	TRBV7-9	few	-	CASRREGRHSYEQYF	TGTGCCAGCCGCAGGGAAGGGCGCCACTCCTACGAGCAGTACTTC
TRBJ2-1	TRBV7-8	few	TRBD2	CASSLVLTSGTYNEQFF	TGTGCCAGCAGCTTAGTCTTGACTAGCGGTACTTACAATGAGCAGTTCTTC
TRBJ2-2	TRBV7-8	few	TRBD2	CASSPLGLAPVRGELFF	TGTGCCAGCAGCCCACTTGGACTAGCGCCAGTCCGGGGGGAGCTGTTTTTT
TRBJ2-7	TRBV7-9	-	-	CASSPRETYRNYEQYF	TGTGCCAGCAGCCCCAGGGAGACGTACCGGAACTACGAGCAGTACTTC
TRBJ1-2	TRBV13	-	TRBD1	CAMSLYRGGYGYTF	TGTGCCATGAGCTTATACAGGGGAGGGTATGGCTACACCTTC
TRBJ2-1	TRBV4-1	few	TRBD2	CASGLAGGNEQFF	TGCGCCAGCGGTCTAGCGGGAGGGAATGAGCAGTTCTTC
TRBJ2-7	TRBV9	few	-	CASSVALGGEQYF	TGTGCCAGCAGCGTCGCATTGGGAGGCGAGCAGTACTTC
TRBJ1-2	TRBV29-1	-	-	CSVKSAHYGYTF	TGCAGCGTGAAGAGCGCTCACTATGGCTACACCTTC
TRBJ1-5	TRBV10-3	-	-	CAISEGQVVSQPQHF	TGTGCCATCAGTGAAGGCCAGGTAGTGAGTCAGCCCCAGCATTTT
TRBJ1-5	TRBV20-1	-	-	CSARDHLGEQPQHF	TGCAGTGCTAGAGATCACCTTGGCGAACAGCCCCAGCATTTT
TRBJ2-7	TRBV12-3/TRBV12-4	many	TRBD1	CASSEHRGVTSYEQYF	TGTGCCAGCAGTGAGCACAGGGGGGTTACGTCCTACGAGCAGTACTTC
TRBJ1-5	TRBV27	few	-	CATSGVNNQPQHF	TGTGCCACATCAGGGGTGAACAATCAGCCCCAGCATTTT
TRBJ2-1	TRBV20-1	-	-	CSASWGANSYNEQFF	TGCAGTGCTAGTTGGGGAGCTAACTCCTACAATGAGCAGTTCTTC
TRBJ2-7	TRBV10-3	-	TRBD2	CAISEFRVETSGARTYEQYF	TGTGCCATCAGTGAGTTCAGGGTCGAGACTAGCGGAGCCCGCACCTACGAGCAGTACTTC
TRBJ1-2	TRBV5-1	few	-	CASSLAVAENRYGYTF	TGCGCCAGCAGCTTGGCCGTTGCAGAGAATCGCTATGGCTACACCTTC
TRBJ2-5	TRBV7-9	-	-	CASSLRQLQETQYF	TGTGCCAGCAGCCTGAGACAGCTCCAAGAGACCCAGTACTTC
TRBJ2-7	TRBV5-1	few	-	CASSLAGTTDSYEQYF	TGCGCCAGCAGCTTGGCCGGGACAACCGACTCCTACGAGCAGTACTTC